This T cell receptor (beta chain) was captured by sequencing in a study of T-cell reconstitution after alpha-beta-depleted transplantation in children. Study findings and constraints: From surviving recipient T cells and thymic progenitors came the high day-60 TCRbeta diversity observed in some patients. It was newly produced T cells that mostly accounted for T-cell counts and diversity one year after transplant. At around two months after transplant, the alpha-beta T cells were reportedly derived from several hundred expanded clones that came from non-depleted graft cells.

The sample holds many counts of this clonotype. Its antigen is as yet unknown. During its preparation, the TCRbeta library received unique molecular identifiers. Each CDR3 protein is one row after TCRdb ran MiXCR on the PCR reads. The sample yields roughly 100,000 distinct CDR3 sequences, around 5.9% seen once. CDR3 length: 15 residues. V gave up 3 bases and J gave up 2 bases; unmatched junction bases: 4. Germline V gene data show CDR1 as LGHDT and CDR2 as YNNKEL (reference sequence). The sample consisted of PBMCs, mostly from graft donor cells, taken 60 days after TCRalphabeta/CD19-depleted stem cell transplant. The gene calls are TRBV3-1 and TRBJ2-5, with 9 positions matching TRBD2. The sequence derives from a female patient aged 2-15 years who had a stem cell transplant for Fanconi anemia, so the T cells may come from the graft donor. In nucleotides, the CDR3 is TGTGCCAGCAGCCAGGTGACTAGCGGACAAGAGACCCAGTACTTC. Its protein product is CASSQVTSGQETQYF.